These T cell receptor beta chains were read from a single sample in a study of blood T cell repertoires in COVID-19. The assay was immunoSEQ multiplex PCR, and TCRdb's table has in-frame clones only and misses some. Seen here are approximately 450,000 clones, roughly nine tenths observed once, and the top ten hold almost 2%. The sequenced material came from PBMCs or T cells enriched from blood (not recorded which). The source of these receptors is a woman under 30 with acute COVID-19. Both conserved end residues are part of each CDR3. The D gene is left open where the match is weak. The size field is filled for only some rows; it gives once, few, many or a size class.

CDR3nt,CDR3aa,j_gene,d_gene,v_gene,abundance
TGTGCCAGCAGCCAAGTACGGGGGACTGAAGCTTTCTTT,CASSQVRGTEAFF,TRBJ1-1,NA,TRBV3-1/TRBV3-2,NA
TGTGCCAGCAGCTTGGTGTCAGGGGGCCAAGAGACCCAGTACTTC,CASSLVSGGQETQYF,TRBJ2-5,TRBD1,TRBV5-8,NA
TGCAGCCCTCGGGTCGTAAGGGGGGAGGGCACTGAAGCTTTCTTT,CSPRVVRGEGTEAFF,TRBJ1-1,NA,TRBV29-1,once
TGCGCCAGCAGCCGGACAGGGCTTGGAGAAAAACTGTTTTTT,CASSRTGLGEKLFF,TRBJ1-4,TRBD1,TRBV5-1,NA
TGTGCCAGCAGCGTTACCCCCGCAGCTAATGAAAAACTGTTTTTT,CASSVTPAANEKLFF,TRBJ1-4,NA,TRBV9,NA
TGTGCCAGTAGGAAACGAGACTCAGCCTACGAGCAGTACTTC,CASRKRDSAYEQYF,TRBJ2-7,NA,TRBV19,NA
TGTGCCAGCAGTGCCGGGACAGGGGTTTACGAGCAGTACTTC,CASSAGTGVYEQYF,TRBJ2-7,TRBD1,TRBV27,NA
TGTGCCACCAGCAGAGTGGAGCGAGAGACCCAGTACTTC,CATSRVERETQYF,TRBJ2-5,NA,TRBV15,once
TGTGCCAGCAGTGTGGGGTTAGCGGGAGCCCGCGATGAGCAGTTCTTC,CASSVGLAGARDEQFF,TRBJ2-1,TRBD2,TRBV6-4,once
TGTGCCAGCAGCTCGAACAGGGACACCGGGGAGCTGTTTTTT,CASSSNRDTGELFF,TRBJ2-2,NA,TRBV7-2,NA
TGCAGCGTTTATTACGGACAGTCCGATACGCAGTATTTT,CSVYYGQSDTQYF,TRBJ2-3,NA,TRBV29-1,NA
TGTGCCAGCAGCATACAGGGCGCCTACAATGAGCAGTTCTTC,CASSIQGAYNEQFF,TRBJ2-1,NA,TRBV5-6,NA
TGTGCCAGCAGCTTCCAGGGGACGCCCAATCAGCCCCAGCATTTT,CASSFQGTPNQPQHF,TRBJ1-5,NA,TRBV7-9,NA
TGTGCCAGCAGCTACCCTAGCGGGAGGGACACCGGGGAGCTGTTTTTT,CASSYPSGRDTGELFF,TRBJ2-2,TRBD2,TRBV7-6,once
TGTGCCAGCTCACACGGACAGAATAGCAATCAGCCCCAGCATTTT,CASSHGQNSNQPQHF,TRBJ1-5,NA,TRBV18,NA
TGCGCCAGCAGCTTTCTAGCGGACACCGGGGAGCTGTTTTTT,CASSFLADTGELFF,TRBJ2-2,TRBD2,TRBV5-1,NA
TGTGCCAGCAGCCAAGATATCAGGGGTGTTCAGCCCCAGCATTTT,CASSQDIRGVQPQHF,TRBJ1-5,NA,TRBV4-2,few
TGTGCCAGCAGTTACACCTCAGGGATTAACGAGCAGTACTTC,CASSYTSGINEQYF,TRBJ2-7,NA,TRBV6-2/TRBV6-3,NA
TGTGCCAGCAGCTTACTAGGCACCTACGAGCAGTACTTC,CASSLLGTYEQYF,TRBJ2-7,NA,TRBV7-9,NA
TGTGCCAGCAGCCAACCGACTGCTAACTATGGCTACACCTTC,CASSQPTANYGYTF,TRBJ1-2,NA,TRBV3-1/TRBV3-2,NA
TGTGCCAGCAGCGACGGGACAGGGCGGAACATTCAGTACTTC,CASSDGTGRNIQYF,TRBJ2-4,TRBD1,TRBV9,once
TGTGCCAGCAGCTTAGACATGTCACCCCTCCACTTT,CASSLDMSPLHF,TRBJ1-6,NA,TRBV7-9,few
TGTGCCAGCAGTCCCCGACAGGGGTTAAATTCACCCCTCCACTTT,CASSPRQGLNSPLHF,TRBJ1-6,TRBD1,TRBV2,few
TGTGCCAGTAGTATACCCCCGGGACAGGGCGCTAAACAGCCCCAGCATTTT,CASSIPPGQGAKQPQHF,TRBJ1-5,TRBD1,TRBV19,NA
TGTGCCAGCAGCCAGAACACCGGGGAGCTGTTTTTT,CASSQNTGELFF,TRBJ2-2,NA,TRBV28,NA
TGTGCCAGCAGCCGGGACAGGGAGGTAGATGAGCAGTTCTTC,CASSRDREVDEQFF,TRBJ2-1,TRBD1,TRBV9,NA
TGTGCCATCAGTGGGGACAGGGGAAAGAACTACGAGCAGTACTTC,CAISGDRGKNYEQYF,TRBJ2-7,TRBD1,TRBV10-3,NA
TGTGCCAGCTCATCGACTAGCGGGGGGGTAAATGAGCAGTTCTTC,CASSSTSGGVNEQFF,TRBJ2-1,TRBD2,TRBV18,NA
TGTGCCAGCAGTGAATGGCGGGACAGGGCTCACTATAATTCACCCCTCCACTTT,CASSEWRDRAHYNSPLHF,TRBJ1-6,TRBD1,TRBV6-1,once
TGCGCCAGCAGCTCGGGTGACGATCAGCCCCAGCATTTT,CASSSGDDQPQHF,TRBJ1-5,NA,TRBV5-1,NA
TGTGCCAGCAGTTCCCGAGCAGGGGTTGAAAAACTGTTTTTT,CASSSRAGVEKLFF,TRBJ1-4,NA,TRBV28,NA
TGTGCCAGTAGTATATCCGGGACAGAGAACACTGAAGCTTTCTTT,CASSISGTENTEAFF,TRBJ1-1,TRBD1,TRBV19,NA
TGTGCCAGCAGCCTAGCGGGAGACGTCGGGGAGCTGTTTTTT,CASSLAGDVGELFF,TRBJ2-2,TRBD2,TRBV9,NA
TGTGCCTCGGCCGGGACAGGGGTCACCGGGGAGCTGTTTTTT,CASAGTGVTGELFF,TRBJ2-2,TRBD1,TRBV10-3,NA
TGTGCCAGCAGCCTTAACGGACAGGGGGCCTATCAGCCCCAGCATTTT,CASSLNGQGAYQPQHF,TRBJ1-5,TRBD1,TRBV7-2,NA
TGTGCCAGCAGTGAGACGGGACCCACGGGGGGAGCTTTCTTC,CASSETGPTGGAFF,TRBJ2-1,TRBD2,TRBV2,NA
TGCAGCGTTCGAGGACAGGGTGATCACGAGCAGTACTTC,CSVRGQGDHEQYF,TRBJ2-7,TRBD1,TRBV29-1,NA
TGTGCCAGCAGCCAAGATCGGTCAGGTGTAGGAGCGGGGGGGATAGAGACCCAGTACTTC,CASSQDRSGVGAGGIETQYF,TRBJ2-5,TRBD2,TRBV4-2,NA
TGTGCCAGCAGGCGTGGGGGGAGCACAGATACGCAGTATTTT,CASRRGGSTDTQYF,TRBJ2-3,NA,TRBV28,NA
TGTGCTAGTGGTTTATCCCAGAAATATAGCGGGCGCTCCTACAATGAGCAGTTCTTC,CASGLSQKYSGRSYNEQFF,TRBJ2-1,TRBD2,TRBV12-5,NA
TGTGCCAGTGTCCCGGTGGGCACAGATACGCAGTATTTT,CASVPVGTDTQYF,TRBJ2-3,NA,TRBV19,NA
TGTGCCAGCGGACCTAGGGGGTGGGATGAAAAACTGTTTTTT,CASGPRGWDEKLFF,TRBJ1-4,NA,TRBV27,NA
TGTGCTAGCAGCCCTACTAGCGCCGAGACCCAGTACTTC,CASSPTSAETQYF,TRBJ2-5,TRBD2,TRBV7-7,NA
TGTGCCAGCAGTTTGGGGGGGCGCGAAGCTTTCTTT,CASSLGGREAFF,TRBJ1-1,NA,TRBV28,NA
TGTGCCAGTAGTACGGACAGGACGGCCTATAGCAATCAGCCCCAGCATTTT,CASSTDRTAYSNQPQHF,TRBJ1-5,TRBD1,TRBV19,NA
TGTGCCATCAGCACCTCTGACAAAAATTATGGCTACACCTTC,CAISTSDKNYGYTF,TRBJ1-2,NA,TRBV10-3,NA
TGTGCCAGCAGCTTGGTTATGCTAGCGGGCATATACGAGCAGTACTTC,CASSLVMLAGIYEQYF,TRBJ2-7,TRBD2,TRBV5-4,NA
TGTGCCAGCAGCAACAATGAGCAGTTCTTC,CASSNNEQFF,TRBJ2-1,NA,TRBV6-5,NA